The clone carrying this TCR beta chain occurred many times. There are 13 residues in the CDR3. Germline values: CDR1 MDHEN, CDR2 SYDVKM. Trimming removed 10 bases at V and 0 bases at J, with 10 bases between. Noted time point: healthy volunteer bleed at 2 weeks. Total RNA came from unfractionated whole blood. The record originates from a study of human T cells and chemical hapten exposure. The wider study: Small volume differences among pooled libraries mainly caused per-sample TCR yield variation.

Original analysis: Just over 95,000 TCRs per sample was the median, with a range of 23,224 to 690,600. TCRdb re-called the RACE reads through MiXCR, storing one row per CDR3 protein. What appears here as the V and J calls and clone size reflects TCRdb's work, not the paper's. This table has under 95,000 distinct CDR3 sequences, over 8% appearing once. V usage is TRBV28 and J usage is TRBJ2-4, with D uncertain. The specimen sequenced was whole blood. This sequence was found in a female donor in good health. Some clones in this sample may be carry-over from other donors' samples. DNA of the CDR3: TGTGCCACGGCTGAGTTAGCCAAAAACATTCAGTACTTC. Protein: CATAELAKNIQYF.